The 23 T cell receptor beta chains below come from one sample, sequenced in a study of T cell changes during pregnancy in multiple sclerosis. Clones were read by immunoSEQ multiplex PCR, and TCRdb kept only the in-frame ones, dropping some. The table has about 80,000 clones, approximately 90% seen once; the top ten hold less than 3%. Sequenced here: peripheral blood, sampled before pregnancy. The receptors were gathered from a female donor with multiple sclerosis, enrolled in a pregnancy study.

The CDR3 sequence: CASRRPGQGNEQFF. The CDR3 DNA sequence: TGTGCCAGCAGAAGACCGGGACAGGGGAATGAGCAGTTCTTC. The V and J genes are TRBV2 and TRBJ2-1; 10 bases fit TRBD1. Germline lookup yields CDR1 SNHLY and CDR2 FYNNEI. The CDR3 sequence is 14 residues long. Germline trimming cut 6 bases from V and 7 bases from J; bases unmatched to any gene: 6.

As concerns this clone: The same CDR3 is also encoded by other DNA sequences in this sample. V and J are TRBV7-9 and TRBJ1-4; weak D call: TRBD1 (5 bases). This CDR3 has 16 amino acids. The V and J ends lost 3 bases and 8 bases respectively, with 19 bases between them. In germline, CDR1 is SEHNR, CDR2 FQNEAQ (reference sequence). CDR3 sequence: CASSFGGTAAGEKLFF. The CDR3 nucleotides read TGTGCCAGCAGCTTCGGGGGGACCGCCGCTGGGGAAAAACTGTTTTTT.

The V gene is TRBV14, the J gene TRBJ1-2; D unresolved. Per the germline V gene, CDR1 is SGHDN and CDR2 is FVKESK. The CDR3 has 13 amino acids. V was clipped by 5 bases and J by 5 bases, with 12 bases between them. CDR3 nucleotide sequence: TGTGCCAGCAGCTTTCAGAGGTTTTATGGCTACACCTTC. Its protein is CASSFQRFYGYTF.

The chain recombines TRBV5-6 with TRBJ1-4; D not certain. Germline V CDR1 and CDR2: SGHDT, YYEEEE. V lost 3 bases and J 0 bases, leaving 3 bases between the germline ends. This CDR3 has 13 amino acids. The CDR3 loop is CASSSTTNEKLFF. For the CDR3, the DNA is TGTGCCAGCAGCTCTACAACTAATGAAAAACTGTTTTTT. The whole variable domain, filled in from reference TRBV5-6 and TRBJ1-4, reads DAGVTQSPTHLIKTRGQQVTLRCSPKSGHDTVSWYQQALGQGPQFIFQYYEEEERQRGNFPDRFSGHQFPNYSSELNVNALLLGDSALYLCASSSTTNEKLFFGSGTQLSVL.

As DNA, the CDR3 is TGTGCCAGCAGCTTGCGTCTCGTTAGCACAGATACGCAGTATTTT. It codes for CASSLRLVSTDTQYF. The V and J genes are TRBV5-6 and TRBJ2-3; D is undetermined. Germline V gene sequence: CDR1 SGHDT, CDR2 YYEEEE. The germline V and J ends were trimmed by 1 base and 0 bases, with 9 bases remaining between them. CDR3 size: 15 residues.

The chain combines TRBV10-3 with TRBJ2-1, with 12 bases aligning to TRBD2. Losses at the gene ends were 3 bases for V and 4 bases for J; bases not matched to a gene: 7. CDR1 is ENHRY, CDR2 SYGVKD, per germline. The CDR3 contains 17 residues. This CDR3 is CAISDPRTSGKYNEQFF. The CDR3 nucleotides read TGTGCCATCAGTGACCCTCGGACTAGCGGGAAGTACAATGAGCAGTTCTTC.

The genes are TRBV4-2 and TRBJ2-7; D possibly corresponds to TRBD2 (6 bases). Trimming shortened V by 0 bases and J by 9 bases, and 12 bases separated the two germline ends. The germline gives CDR1 LGHNA, CDR2 YNFKEQ. The CDR3 consists of 13 residues. The CDR3: CASSQDGRPGQYF. The DNA for the CDR3 is TGTGCCAGCAGCCAAGATGGGAGGCCGGGGCAGTACTTC.

Only one count was recorded for this clone. J is TRBJ2-1 and V is TRBV19; D is perhaps TRBD2 (5 bases). V lost 5 bases to trimming and J lost 9 bases, with 17 bases between them. Looked up from germline, CDR1 is LNHDA and CDR2 is SQIVND (reference sequence). This CDR3 is 14 amino acids long. The CDR3 reads CASSLGVAGLEQFF. The CDR3 DNA reads as TGTGCCAGTAGTCTCGGGGTAGCCGGGCTTGAGCAGTTCTTC.

The rearrangement links TRBV5-1 to TRBJ2-1; the D is unclear. There are 15 residues in the CDR3. Trimming cost V 1 base and J 4 bases, with 12 bases left between them. Germline values: CDR1 SGHRS, CDR2 YFSETQ. CDR3 loop: CASSLRPGGYNEQFF. The CDR3, as DNA: TGCGCCAGCAGCTTGAGGCCAGGTGGATACAATGAGCAGTTCTTC.

This clone has more than one count but fewer than ten. The chain uses TRBV2 and TRBJ2-7, with D perhaps matching TRBD1 (6 bases). The CDR3 spans 13 residues. Germline V CDR1 and CDR2: SNHLY, FYNNEI. Trimming stripped 4 bases from V and 3 bases from J, with 10 bases between. The CDR3 here is CASSGAGDYEQYF. CDR3 DNA: TGTGCCAGCAGTGGGGCAGGGGACTACGAGCAGTACTTC.

The sample holds one count of this clone. V is TRBV29-1 and J is TRBJ2-5; the D gene is possibly TRBD2 (5 bases). The CDR3 loop spans 12 amino acids. Germline V gene sequence: CDR1 SQVTM, CDR2 ANQGSEA. V was clipped by 5 bases and J by 5 bases, with 12 bases between them. CDR3 amino acids: CSVLGVRETQYF. CDR3 DNA sequence: TGCAGCGTTCTCGGGGTCCGGGAGACCCAGTACTTC.

This chain uses TRBV7-9 with TRBJ2-1; D possibly corresponds to TRBD2 (6 bases). The V gene's germline CDR1 is SEHNR and CDR2 FQNEAQ (reference sequence). The CDR3 contains 16 residues. Between the trimmed V and J ends, which lost 0 bases and 4 bases, there was a span of 13 bases. The CDR3 region is CASSLAVGGPYNEQFF. DNA of the CDR3: TGTGCCAGCAGCTTAGCGGTGGGAGGTCCATACAATGAGCAGTTCTTC.

The chain combines TRBV11-1 with TRBJ2-5; D remains unclear. The CDR3 has 12 residues. The V and J ends lost 8 bases and 5 bases respectively, with 12 bases between them. Per the germline V gene, CDR1 is SGHAT and CDR2 is FQDESV (reference sequence). CDR3 amino acids: CASRRLFETQYF. The CDR3 nucleotides read TGTGCCAGCCGCCGACTTTTTGAGACCCAGTACTTC.

The rearrangement uses TRBV30 and TRBJ2-1, with 12 bases that match TRBD2. Germline V CDR1 and CDR2: GTSNPN, SVGIG (reference sequence). J was trimmed by 2 bases and V by 0 bases; bases with no gene match: 5. This CDR3 comprises 17 residues. The CDR3 spells CAWSVTRTSGTYNEQFF. CDR3 in DNA: TGTGCCTGGAGTGTTACTCGGACTAGCGGGACCTACAATGAGCAGTTCTTC.

The chain combines TRBV7-2 with TRBJ2-1; D is possibly TRBD2 (6 bases). The germline V gene has CDR1 SGHTA and CDR2 FQGNSA. V was clipped by 2 bases and J by 11 bases, with 22 bases between them. The length of the CDR3 is 16 residues. The DNA for the CDR3 is TGTGCCAGCAGCTTAAGGAGGCCTAGCGCGAACCTCAAGCAGTTCTTC. It translates to CASSLRRPSANLKQFF.

This chain connects TRBV4-1 to TRBJ2-5, with D possibly matching TRBD2 (6 bases). The CDR3 is 13 residues long. V was pared by 1 base and J by 5 bases, with 8 bases between. Germline V CDR1 and CDR2: MGHRA, YSYEKL. CDR3 nucleotide sequence: TGCGCCAGCAGCCAAGGGGGGGATGAGACCCAGTACTTC. Translation: CASSQGGDETQYF.

The chain carries TRBV2 and TRBJ2-5; TRBD1 agrees at 12 bases. Germline loops: CDR1 SNHLY, CDR2 FYNNEI. The trim removed 6 bases at V and 5 bases at J, leaving 4 bases unmatched. The CDR3 extends over 14 amino acids. Here the CDR3 reads CASRGDRGPETQYF. The CDR3 DNA is TGTGCCAGCAGAGGGGACAGGGGGCCGGAGACCCAGTACTTC.

The chain recombines TRBV6-5 with TRBJ1-4, with 11 bases identical to TRBD1. This CDR3 region has 14 residues. V lost 6 bases to trimming and J lost 10 bases; unmatched junction nucleotides: 7. Looked up from germline, CDR1 is MNHEY and CDR2 is SVGAGI. The CDR3 is CASRPGTGGRKLFF. CDR3 nucleotide sequence: TGTGCCAGCAGGCCCGGGACAGGGGGACGAAAACTGTTTTTT.

This chain joins TRBV5-1 and TRBJ2-5; 7 bases fit TRBD2. J gave up 4 bases and V 0 bases, and 12 bases lay outside the gene matches. The germline CDR1 and CDR2 sequences are SGHRS and YFSETQ. The CDR3 totals 17 residues. The CDR3 is CASSLGSLAPRGETQYF. CDR3 sequence (DNA): TGCGCCAGCAGCTTGGGGTCACTAGCGCCACGGGGAGAGACCCAGTACTTC.

In this sample, this clone turned up once. The chain is built from TRBV27 and TRBJ2-1; 9 positions match TRBD1. The CDR3 has 14 amino acids. The germline CDR1 and CDR2 sequences are MNHEY and SMNVEV (reference sequence). With V trimmed by 7 bases and J by 2 bases, 3 bases remained unmatched. CDR3 DNA sequence: TGTGCCAGCACCACAGGGGGCCCCTACAATGAGCAGTTCTTC. Protein: CASTTGGPYNEQFF.

The chain recombines TRBV4-3 with TRBJ1-2; 7 nucleotides align to TRBD1. The length of the CDR3 is 15 residues. With V trimmed by 4 bases and J by 3 bases, 8 bases remained unmatched. The germline V gene has CDR1 LGHNA and CDR2 YSLEER. The CDR3 region has the DNA TGCGCCAGCAGCCCGACAGGGAGGTCGGACTATGGCTACACCTTC. This encodes CASSPTGRSDYGYTF.

This chain connects TRBV28 to TRBJ1-2; unclear D gene. There are 14 residues in the CDR3. Germline lookup yields CDR1 MDHEN and CDR2 SYDVKM. With 4 bases removed from V and 6 bases from J, the gap between germline ends came to 15 bases. CDR3 nucleotide sequence: TGTGCCAGCAGTTCCAGGATTCGATTCAATGGCTACACCTTC. Its translation is CASSSRIRFNGYTF.

The CDR3 DNA sequence: TGTGCCAGCAGACGAGACAGGGACCCCGGGGAGCTGTTTTTT. Amino acid sequence: CASRRDRDPGELFF. The genes are TRBV28 and TRBJ2-2; 7 bases align to TRBD1. The V and J ends lost 6 bases and 6 bases, in that order; junction bases with no gene match: 7. The CDR3 spans 14 residues. Germline V gene lookup returns CDR1 MDHEN and CDR2 SYDVKM.